This TCR beta chain was sequenced for a study of technical replicates of blood from a handful of donors. Only in-frame clones appear in the TCRdb table, and some are missing; sequencing was by immunoSEQ multiplex PCR. The table lists 60,000 to 65,000 clones, 75% to 90% of them singletons. This TCR was sampled from a human donor in good health. Some clones in this sample may be carry-over from other donors' samples. Sequencing was done on a sample of PBMCs.

CDR3 amino acids: CASSLGTLTGGLVYEQYF. CDR3 in DNA: TGCGCCAGCAGCTTGGGGACACTCACAGGGGGATTGGTCTACGAGCAGTACTTC. V and J are TRBV5-1 and TRBJ2-7, with TRBD1 matching over 8 bases. The CDR3 sequence is 18 residues long. V was pared by 0 bases and J by 3 bases, with 14 bases of the junction left unmatched. Per the germline V gene, CDR1 is SGHRS and CDR2 is YFSETQ.